The 16 T cell receptor beta chains given below trace back to one sample, sequenced in a study of Ad26.COV2.S vaccination and SARS-CoV-2 variants. Some clones are missing from TCRdb's copy, which holds only in-frame ones; the method was immunoSEQ multiplex PCR. Of 400,000 to 450,000 clones in the sample, about 90% were seen once. Treatment given: around 19 received Ad26.COV2.S at low or high dose, single or two shots; five or six received placebo; per-sample allocation not given. Sampling took place 63 days after the first vaccine or placebo injection. The sample was peripheral blood, taken in a trial of Ad26.COV2.S vaccine versus placebo. The receptors stem from a person aged 18 to 65 who received the Ad26.COV2.S COVID-19 vaccine or a placebo.

The V call is TRBV15, the J call TRBJ1-5, with unresolved D. The CDR3 runs to 15 residues. V lost 7 bases to trimming and J lost 2 bases, with 15 bases between them. CDR1 and CDR2 (germline): LNHNV, YYDKDF (reference sequence). CDR3 sequence: CATTTAQWGNQPQHF. In nucleotides, the CDR3 is TGTGCCACCACCACTGCCCAGTGGGGCAATCAGCCCCAGCATTTT.

The J gene is TRBJ2-3, the V gene TRBV29-1, with 8 bases identical to TRBD2. This CDR3 spans 15 amino acids. Germline CDR1 is SQVTM and CDR2 is ANQGSEA. Unmatched junction bases numbered 18, after V lost 6 bases and J lost 10 bases. CDR3 bases: TGCAGCGTCCCCGAAGTAGACCGGGGGCGGGGGGCGCAGTATTTT. Protein sequence: CSVPEVDRGRGAQYF.

This chain links TRBV19 with TRBJ2-1; 7 bases fit TRBD2. The germline V gene has CDR1 LNHDA and CDR2 SQIVND (reference sequence). The CDR3 is 16 amino acids. Trimming took 5 bases from V and 8 from J; bases not matched to a gene: 15. CDR3 residues: CASSERGGYVKDEQFF. CDR3 sequence (DNA): TGTGCCAGTAGTGAAAGGGGAGGGTACGTTAAGGATGAGCAGTTCTTC.

This chain uses TRBV28 with TRBJ1-5, with D possibly being TRBD1 (5 bases). The length of the CDR3 is 14 residues. In germline, CDR1 is MDHEN, CDR2 SYDVKM. The ends were cut back, 5 bases at V and 1 base at J, with 9 bases in the middle. In DNA form, the CDR3 reads TGTGCCAGCAGTGATACAGGAAGCAATCAGCCCCAGCATTTT. Its translation is CASSDTGSNQPQHF.

The chain is built from TRBV28 and TRBJ1-6, with TRBD1 matching 11 bases. Germline trimming cut 4 bases from V and 10 bases from J; bases unmatched to any gene: 6. The V gene's germline CDR1 is MDHEN and CDR2 SYDVKM. The CDR3 sequence is 15 residues long. The CDR3 reads CASSSPGQGGSPLHF. The CDR3 DNA reads as TGTGCCAGCAGTTCCCCGGGACAGGGGGGGTCACCCCTCCACTTT.

This chain uses TRBV4-2 with TRBJ2-7, with unresolved D. V was trimmed by 4 bases and J by 7 bases, leaving 14 bases between them. The CDR3 sequence is 13 residues long. From germline, CDR1 is LGHNA and CDR2 YNFKEQ. The CDR3 DNA follows: TGTGCCAGCAGCCTTAGCCTCCCCGGGGAGCAGTACTTC. Translated: CASSLSLPGEQYF.

The chain combines TRBV21-1 with TRBJ1-5. TRBV21-1 is a pseudogene. The CDR3 covers 17 residues. CDR3 coding DNA: TGTGCCAGCAGCAAAGATACGGCAGACCATAGCAATCAGCCCCAGCATTTT. Its protein product is CASSKDTADHSNQPQHF.

The chain uses TRBV9 and TRBJ1-1; the D is unclear. This CDR3 contains 15 residues. Trimming took 0 bases from V and 5 from J, leaving 14 bases between them. In germline, CDR1 is SGDLS, CDR2 YYNGEE. The CDR3 protein is CASSVGSGVGTEAFF. CDR3 sequence (DNA): TGTGCCAGCAGCGTAGGTTCCGGGGTTGGTACTGAAGCTTTCTTT.

The V call is TRBV7-3, the J call TRBJ2-7; 10 bases are a match to TRBD1. Germline trimming cut 4 bases from V and 5 bases from J; bases unmatched to any gene: 11. This CDR3 is built from 16 residues. Germline V gives CDR1 SGHTA, CDR2 FQGTGA. The CDR3 reads CASSSPQTGGKDEQYF. The CDR3 DNA sequence: TGTGCCAGCAGCTCGCCCCAGACAGGGGGCAAGGACGAGCAGTACTTC.

V gene TRBV3-1 (or the pseudogene TRBV3-2) combines with J gene TRBJ2-5; D is unclear. CDR3 length: 12 residues. V lost 6 bases to trimming and J lost 5 bases, with 10 bases between them. Germline V lookup: CDR1 LGHDT, CDR2 YNNKEL (reference sequence). The CDR3 spells CASSVFSETQYF. CDR3 DNA: TGTGCCAGCAGTGTTTTTTCGGAGACCCAGTACTTC.

V is TRBV9 and J is TRBJ1-6; no firm D call. Germline assignment: CDR1 SGDLS and CDR2 YYNGEE. The CDR3 has 15 residues. V lost 0 bases and J lost 7, with 11 bases in between. The CDR3 nucleotides read TGTGCCAGCAGCGTAGGGGCGGGAACGAATTCACCCCTCCACTTT. It encodes CASSVGAGTNSPLHF.

V usage is TRBV19 and J usage is TRBJ2-1; no reliable D call. Per germline, CDR1 LNHDA and CDR2 SQIVND (reference sequence). This CDR3 has 15 amino acids. The V end was cut by 7 bases, the J end by 8 bases, with 21 bases between. The CDR3 DNA is TGTGCCAGTAACCCCACGTGGCCCCAGGCGGATGAGCAGTTCTTC. Translating it yields CASNPTWPQADEQFF.

This chain joins TRBV5-4 and TRBJ1-1; D ambiguous. Germline CDR1 SGHNT, CDR2 YYREEE (reference sequence). The CDR3 covers 15 residues. The V gene lost 0 bases and the J gene lost 0 bases, with 9 bases spanning the gap. The chain's CDR3 is CASSLDRVMNTEAFF. CDR3 nucleotides: TGTGCCAGCAGCTTGGACCGGGTCATGAACACTGAAGCTTTCTTT.

This clone was counted a single time. The rearrangement uses TRBV28 and TRBJ2-2; no definite D call. Germline CDR1 MDHEN, CDR2 SYDVKM. Trimming left V 6 bases short and J 8 bases short, with 10 bases between. The CDR3 loop spans 12 amino acids. This chain's CDR3 is CASRPLWGELFF. The CDR3, as DNA: TGTGCCAGCAGACCTCTATGGGGGGAGCTGTTTTTT.

This rearrangement joins TRBV3-1 (or the pseudogene TRBV3-2) to TRBJ2-3; D not certain. The V gene lost 11 bases and the J gene lost 3 bases, with 9 bases spanning the gap. Germline V gene data show CDR1 as LGHDT and CDR2 as YNNKEL (reference sequence). This CDR3 comprises 11 residues. The CDR3 DNA reads TGTGCCGTTCGAGGTACAGATACGCAGTATTTT. It yields the protein CAVRGTDTQYF.

The gene calls are TRBV4-1 and TRBJ2-5; 9 bases are a match to TRBD1. The CDR3 length is 14 residues. The V and J ends lost 5 bases and 3 bases, in that order; junction bases with no gene match: 4. Germline loops: CDR1 MGHRA, CDR2 YSYEKL. The CDR3 nucleotides are TGCGCCAGCAGCAGCCGGACAGGGGAAGAGACCCAGTACTTC. Its translation: CASSSRTGEETQYF.